Shown below are 24 T cell receptor beta chains from a single sample sequenced in a study of blood T cell repertoires in COVID-19. TCRdb's copy holds only in-frame clones and misses some; the assay was immunoSEQ multiplex PCR. The table records about 370,000 clones, roughly 86% of them present only once. The sequenced material came from peripheral blood. The receptors come from a woman in her thirties with COVID-19, enrolled during active disease.

CDR3 nucleotides: TGTGCCAGCAGCCGGACTAGTCCCTCCACGACCGGGGAGCTGTTTTTT. It codes for CASSRTSPSTTGELFF. This chain uses TRBV7-3 with TRBJ2-2; 7 bases line up with TRBD2. The CDR3 extends over 16 amino acids. V lost 5 bases to trimming and J lost 5 bases; unmatched junction nucleotides: 11. The V gene's germline CDR1 is SGHTA and CDR2 FQGTGA.

This rearrangement joins TRBV19 to TRBJ1-6; D gene unclear. The CDR3 length is 13 residues. Between the trimmed V and J ends, which lost 1 base and 7 bases, there was a span of 5 bases. The V gene's germline CDR1 is LNHDA and CDR2 SQIVND (reference sequence). In DNA, the CDR3 is TGTGCCAGTAGTATAGGAGTAAATTCACCCCTCCACTTT. The encoded protein is CASSIGVNSPLHF.

This chain connects TRBV2 to TRBJ1-5; the match to TRBD1 covers 11 bases. Losses at the gene ends were 4 bases for V and 7 bases for J; bases not matched to a gene: 9. This CDR3 comprises 16 residues. Germline CDR1 is SNHLY and CDR2 is FYNNEI. CDR3 region: CASSVGPGQGDQPQHF. CDR3 DNA: TGTGCCAGCAGTGTTGGCCCGGGACAGGGGGACCAGCCCCAGCATTTT.

The chain recombines TRBV2 with TRBJ1-2; D is undetermined. The CDR3 length is 14 residues. Per germline, CDR1 SNHLY and CDR2 FYNNEI. Trimming left V 6 bases short and J 6 bases short, with 17 bases between. The CDR3 bases are TGTGCCAGCAGGACGTCTGGAGGGAGGGATGGCTACACCTTC. The encoded protein is CASRTSGGRDGYTF.

V usage is TRBV28 and J usage is TRBJ2-6; 8 bases match TRBD2. J was trimmed by 4 bases and V by 8 bases; bases with no gene match: 16. Per germline, CDR1 MDHEN and CDR2 SYDVKM. This CDR3 is built from 18 residues. The CDR3 nucleotides read TGTGCCAGCTTTCCTTTATCGCTTTCGGGAGGGGGGGCCAACGTCCTGACTTTC. Its protein product is CASFPLSLSGGGANVLTF. The full variable domain, its missing parts supplied by reference TRBV28 and TRBJ2-6, is DVKVTQSSRYLVKRTGEKVFLECVQDMDHENMFWYRQDPGLGLRLIYFSYDVKMKEKGDIPEGYSVSREKKERFSLILESASTNQTSMYLCASFPLSLSGGGANVLTFGAGSRLTVL.

The rearrangement uses TRBV28 and TRBJ2-3; weak D call: TRBD2 (6 bases). From germline, CDR1 is MDHEN and CDR2 SYDVKM. Trimming cost V 5 bases and J 4 bases, with 13 bases left between them. This CDR3 has 14 amino acids. CDR3 coding DNA: TGTGCCAGCAGTGGAGGGAGAGCGTCAGATACGCAGTATTTT. It is translated as CASSGGRASDTQYF.

The V call is TRBV28, the J call TRBJ2-3; 9 nucleotides align to TRBD2. Per the germline V gene, CDR1 is MDHEN and CDR2 is SYDVKM. V lost 3 bases, J lost 5 bases, and 9 bases stayed unmatched. The CDR3 is made up of 16 amino acids. Written as DNA, the CDR3 is TGTGCCAGCAGTTTCCTACTAGCGGGCGGCGGAGATACGCAGTATTTT. Translated, it gives CASSFLLAGGGDTQYF.

V usage is TRBV18 and J usage is TRBJ1-1; 10 bases agree with TRBD1. V was clipped by 4 bases and J by 1 base; unmatched bases: 12. The CDR3 sequence is 18 residues long. Germline-derived CDR1 and CDR2 are KGHSH and LQKENI. CDR3 in amino acids: CASSQRGQGRIGNTEAFF. The CDR3 nucleotides are TGTGCCAGCTCACAACGGGGACAGGGGAGAATTGGGAACACTGAAGCTTTCTTT.

Comment on this clone: At the DNA level, this CDR3 is encoded by other sequences in the same sample as well. The gene calls are TRBV9 and TRBJ2-2; 15 nucleotides match TRBD2. V dropped 4 bases and J dropped 5; count of bases not matched to a gene: 3. CDR1 is SGDLS, CDR2 YYNGEE, per germline. The CDR3 length is 16 residues. The CDR3 DNA sequence: TGTGCCAGCAGCCCCGGGACTAGCGGGAGGACCGGGGAGCTGTTTTTT. The encoded protein is CASSPGTSGRTGELFF.

The rearrangement joins TRBV13 to TRBJ2-1, with TRBD2 matching 7 bases. The length of the CDR3 is 15 residues. Germline-derived CDR1 and CDR2 are PRHDT and FYEKMQ (reference sequence). V was pared by 5 bases and J by 6 bases, with 10 bases of the junction left unmatched. The CDR3 here is CASSPPRTGGNEQFF. In DNA form, the CDR3 reads TGTGCCAGCAGCCCGCCCCGGACGGGAGGCAATGAGCAGTTCTTC.

This clone has a single count. The gene calls are TRBV3-1 (or the pseudogene TRBV3-2) and TRBJ1-1; D is ambiguous. Looked up from germline, CDR1 is LGHDT and CDR2 is YNNKEL (reference sequence). V was cut by 4 bases and J by 2 bases, with 11 bases left in between. This CDR3 is built from 14 residues. The CDR3 loop is CASSPQVGNTEAFF. DNA of the CDR3: TGTGCCAGCAGCCCCCAGGTGGGTAACACTGAAGCTTTCTTT.

The genes are TRBV19 and TRBJ2-2; 11 positions match TRBD2. V was clipped by 1 base and J by 5 bases; unmatched bases: 9. CDR1 LNHDA and CDR2 SQIVND come from the germline V gene (reference sequence). The CDR3 consists of 18 residues. The CDR3 sequence: CASSIAGSGRAGTGELFF. For the CDR3, the DNA is TGTGCCAGTAGTATAGCGGGTAGCGGGAGGGCCGGTACCGGGGAGCTGTTTTTT.

This clone came up a few times. This sequence joins TRBV28 and TRBJ2-7; D is unclear. The CDR3 extends over 13 amino acids. Trimming took 3 bases from V and 2 from J, leaving 8 bases between them. Germline lookup yields CDR1 MDHEN and CDR2 SYDVKM. The CDR3: CASSFLNTYEQYF. Written as DNA, the CDR3 is TGTGCCAGCAGTTTCCTGAACACCTACGAGCAGTACTTC.

The chain has TRBV29-1 and TRBJ2-4; 8 nucleotides match TRBD2. V dropped 5 bases and J dropped 6; count of bases not matched to a gene: 9. Germline loops: CDR1 SQVTM, CDR2 ANQGSEA. CDR3 length: 14 amino acids. The CDR3 sequence: CSVSSGSGGNIQYF. The CDR3 region has the DNA TGCAGCGTTTCAAGCGGGAGTGGAGGAAACATTCAGTACTTC.

The V gene is TRBV4-1, the J gene TRBJ2-5; TRBD2 is a possible D gene (6 bases). Between the trimmed V and J ends, which lost 1 base and 1 base, there was a span of 7 bases. This CDR3 has 14 amino acids. Germline values: CDR1 MGHRA, CDR2 YSYEKL. The CDR3 reads CASSQASVQETQYF. CDR3 DNA: TGCGCCAGCAGCCAAGCTAGCGTCCAAGAGACCCAGTACTTC.

CDR3 in DNA: TGCGCCAGCAGCTCCGGGACTAGCGGGAGTGAGCAGTACTTC. Encoded protein: CASSSGTSGSEQYF. The chain combines TRBV5-1 with TRBJ2-7; 14 bases line up with TRBD2. In germline, CDR1 is SGHRS, CDR2 YFSETQ. The J segment lost 7 bases and the V segment lost 3 bases, leaving 3 bases of the junction unmatched. The CDR3 runs to 14 residues.

The rearrangement links TRBV12-3 or TRBV12-4 to TRBJ1-1; D perhaps matches TRBD1 (6 bases). The CDR3 contains 13 residues. V lost 4 bases, J lost 6 bases, and 12 bases lay in between. CDR3 nucleotides: TGTGCCAGCAGTTCAACGAACAGGGCTGAAGCTTTCTTT. Translated: CASSSTNRAEAFF.

CDR3 loop: CASSPSIAGAHEQYF. Here the CDR3 DNA reads TGTGCCAGCTCACCCTCTATAGCGGGAGCCCACGAGCAGTACTTC. This chain uses TRBV18 with TRBJ2-7; 9 nucleotides agree with TRBD2. V was pared by 3 bases and J by 5 bases, with 8 bases of the junction left unmatched. CDR1 and CDR2 from the germline V gene are KGHSH and LQKENI. The CDR3 totals 15 residues.

The rearrangement links TRBV7-2 to TRBJ1-5; the match to TRBD1 covers 10 bases. The CDR3 is made up of 13 amino acids. The V gene end was trimmed by 3 bases and the J gene end by 7 bases; junction bases not matched to a gene: 0. Germline-derived CDR1 and CDR2 are SGHTA and FQGNSA. CDR3 DNA sequence: TGTGCCAGCAGCTTGACAGGGGGCCAGCCCCAGCATTTT. This gives the protein CASSLTGGQPQHF.

The chain carries TRBV10-2 and TRBJ1-4; TRBD1 aligns across 7 bases. The germline V gene encodes CDR1 WSHSY and CDR2 SAAADI. The length of the CDR3 is 16 residues. Trimming removed 5 bases from V and 4 bases from J; junction bases left unmatched: 10. The CDR3 region has the DNA TGCGCCAGCAGTCCACGACAGGGTAGTATTAATGAAAAACTGTTTTTT. Its translation is CASSPRQGSINEKLFF.

V gene TRBV15 combines with J gene TRBJ2-1, with D possibly being TRBD2 (6 bases). The CDR3 consists of 16 residues. The germline CDR1 and CDR2 sequences are LNHNV and YYDKDF (reference sequence). V was pared by 1 base and J by 7 bases, with 17 bases between. Here the CDR3 reads CATSRGEAGRGNEQFF. Here the CDR3 DNA reads TGTGCCACCAGCAGAGGAGAGGCGGGACGGGGGAATGAGCAGTTCTTC.

The chain joins TRBV6-1 to TRBJ1-5, with D tentatively TRBD1 (5 bases). This CDR3 comprises 15 residues. V lost 0 bases and J 6 bases, leaving 12 bases between the germline ends. CDR1 is MNHNS, CDR2 SASEGT, per germline. The CDR3 nucleotides read TGTGCCAGCAGTGAAGCGGGAGGGGATGCTCAGCCCCAGCATTTT. It yields the protein CASSEAGGDAQPQHF.

In its sample, this clone was seen once. The rearrangement joins TRBV18 to TRBJ2-7; 10 bases fit TRBD2. This CDR3 contains 17 residues. Looked up from germline, CDR1 is KGHSH and CDR2 is LQKENI. Germline trimming cut 0 bases from V and 1 base from J; bases unmatched to any gene: 6. The CDR3 region has the DNA TGTGCCAGCTCACCACCCCCTAGCGGGGGTAGGTCCTACGAGCAGTACTTC. As protein: CASSPPPSGGRSYEQYF. The full variable domain, its missing parts supplied by reference TRBV18 and TRBJ2-7, is NAGVMQNPRHLVRRRGQEARLRCSPMKGHSHVYWYRQLPEEGLKFMVYLQKENIIDESGMPKERFSAEFPKEGPSILRIQQVVRGDSAAYFCASSPPPSGGRSYEQYFGPGTRLTVT.

V and J are TRBV19 and TRBJ2-3, with D perhaps matching TRBD2 (5 bases). V was cut by 4 bases and J by 2 bases, with 13 bases left in between. The CDR3 loop spans 15 amino acids. In germline, CDR1 is LNHDA, CDR2 SQIVND (reference sequence). DNA for the CDR3: TGTGCCAGTAGTAGGAGAGCGGACGACACAGATACGCAGTATTTT. This gives the protein CASSRRADDTDTQYF.